This T cell receptor (beta chain) was sequenced in a study of blood T cell repertoires in COVID-19. Study in general: In each case, the material was cDNA or gDNA derived from T cells, B-cell-depleted T cells, or PBMCs.

Only in-frame clones appear in the TCRdb table, and some are missing; sequencing was by immunoSEQ multiplex PCR. The sample holds 310,000 or so clones, about nine tenths seen once. Germline V gene data show CDR1 as MDHEN and CDR2 as SYDVKM. Trimming pared 1 base from V and 6 bases from J, leaving 12 bases between. This CDR3 comprises 14 residues. Cohorts were assigned according to the clinical history that participants reported. The chain couples TRBV28 to TRBJ1-2; the D gene is possibly TRBD1 (5 bases). The sample taken for sequencing was PBMCs or T cells enriched from blood (not recorded which). The sequence was obtained from a woman aged 18-29 years who had recovered from COVID-19. CDR3 residues: CASSLLSGGDGYTF. CDR3 nucleotides: TGTGCCAGCAGTTTATTATCCGGGGGAGATGGCTACACCTTC.